This entry describes one T cell receptor (beta chain). The data were taken from a study of blood T cell repertoires in COVID-19. Study-wide background: In each case, the material was cDNA or gDNA derived from T cells, B-cell-depleted T cells, or PBMCs.

The length of the CDR3 is 14 residues. Trimming left V 2 bases short and J 4 bases short, with 10 bases between. Germline loops: CDR1 SGHDT, CDR2 YYEEEE. Method: immunoSEQ multiplex PCR; TCRdb's copy keeps in-frame clones and lacks some. This table has hundreds of thousands of clones, nearly 90% appearing once. Material: peripheral blood. This receptor was obtained from a woman in her thirties with COVID-19, enrolled during active disease. V usage is TRBV5-6 and J usage is TRBJ1-5; D might be TRBD1 (5 bases). The CDR3 DNA follows: TGTGCCAGCAGCTTTGGCGGGGCTAATCAGCCCCAGCATTTT. It codes for CASSFGGANQPQHF.